Each of the 27 T cell receptor beta chains below was sequenced from the same sample in a study of cytomegalovirus exposure and HLA in healthy donors. The PCR was carried out with 60 Vbeta primers and 13 Jbeta primers. Measured with immunoSEQ multiplex PCR; TCRdb has only the in-frame clones, and not every one. Of 150,000 to 180,000 clones in the sample, about 70% were seen once. The specimen sequenced was PBMCs. The receptors were gathered from a man in his late teens or twenties in good health and CMV-seronegative.

A word on this clone: A junction end diverges from the germline sequence, so it may reflect a read error. CDR3 in DNA: TGTGCCAGCAGCTTAGGGGGTTCTGGGGCCAACGGCCTGACTTTC. This gives the protein CASSLGGSGANGLTF. The chain uses TRBV11-3 and TRBJ2-6, with D possibly matching TRBD1 (5 bases). CDR1 and CDR2 (germline): SGHNT, YENEEA. There are 15 residues in the CDR3.

Here the CDR3 DNA reads TGTGCCAGCAGTTACTCGACAGTCTATGGCTACACCTTC. This codes for CASSYSTVYGYTF. This chain uses TRBV6-6 with TRBJ1-2; possible D gene TRBD1, 5 bases. CDR1 and CDR2 from the germline V gene are MNHNY and SVGAGI (reference sequence). The CDR3 runs 13 residues. The V and J ends lost 0 bases and 4 bases respectively, with 6 bases between them.

The gene calls are TRBV18 and TRBJ2-6; TRBD1 matches at 11 bases. J was trimmed by 0 bases and V by 3 bases; bases with no gene match: 4. CDR3 size: 18 residues. Germline V CDR1 and CDR2: KGHSH, LQKENI. CDR3 amino acids: CASSPGTGGLSGANVLTF. DNA for the CDR3: TGTGCCAGCTCACCCGGGACAGGGGGTCTCTCTGGGGCCAACGTCCTGACTTTC. The full variable domain, its missing parts supplied by reference TRBV18 and TRBJ2-6, is NAGVMQNPRHLVRRRGQEARLRCSPMKGHSHVYWYRQLPEEGLKFMVYLQKENIIDESGMPKERFSAEFPKEGPSILRIQQVVRGDSAAYFCASSPGTGGLSGANVLTFGAGSRLTVL.

The gene calls are TRBV6-1 and TRBJ1-1; D might be TRBD1 (6 bases). There are 14 residues in the CDR3. V was trimmed by 7 bases and J by 4 bases, leaving 16 bases between them. The germline V gene has CDR1 MNHNS and CDR2 SASEGT. The DNA for the CDR3 is TGTGCCAGCACGGACAGACACTTCGGCACTGAAGCTTTCTTT. Its translation: CASTDRHFGTEAFF.

This clone was seen only a few times. The rearrangement joins TRBV5-6 to TRBJ2-5; TRBD1 matches at 11 bases. CDR1 and CDR2 from the germline V gene are SGHDT and YYEEEE. Unmatched junction bases numbered 14, after V lost 5 bases and J lost 5 bases. The CDR3 is 17 residues long. The CDR3 loop reads CASRPPGTGGQDETQYF. Written as DNA, the CDR3 is TGTGCCAGCAGGCCACCCGGGACAGGGGGACAGGATGAGACCCAGTACTTC.

The chain combines TRBV7-3 with TRBJ1-2; TRBD1 might be the D (6 bases). The CDR3 is 15 residues long. The germline V and J ends were trimmed by 0 bases and 5 bases, with 13 bases remaining between them. Germline V gives CDR1 SGHTA, CDR2 FQGTGA. The CDR3 DNA follows: TGTGCCAGCAGCTTAACGGGGGGGCGAGGGTATGGCTACACCTTC. Its protein product is CASSLTGGRGYGYTF.

This rearrangement joins TRBV28 to TRBJ1-5, with D uncertain. The V gene's germline CDR1 is MDHEN and CDR2 SYDVKM. This CDR3 spans 14 amino acids. Deletions cut 7 bases from V and 3 bases from J, with 13 bases between. CDR3 in DNA: TGTGCCAGCACCTCAGAACAGTTCAATCAGCCCCAGCATTTT. Amino acid sequence: CASTSEQFNQPQHF.

The genes are TRBV7-9 and TRBJ2-1, with 14 bases matching TRBD2. The CDR3 extends over 15 amino acids. Trimming at V came to 4 bases and at J to 12 bases, leaving 8 bases not matched to a gene. Germline V CDR1 and CDR2: SEHNR, FQNEAQ (reference sequence). CDR3 region: CASSSGTSGGLRQFF. In nucleotides, the CDR3 is TGTGCCAGCAGCTCCGGGACTAGCGGGGGCCTACGGCAGTTCTTC.

The rearrangement uses TRBV11-1 and TRBJ2-7, with D tentatively TRBD2 (6 bases). Germline assignment: CDR1 SGHAT and CDR2 FQDESV (reference sequence). V lost 8 bases and J 2 bases, leaving 16 bases between the germline ends. The CDR3 runs to 14 residues. In DNA form, the CDR3 reads TGTGCCAGCTCCGTACAGTCGGGGGCCTACGAGCAGTACTTC. It translates to CASSVQSGAYEQYF.

This clone was counted once. This chain links TRBV6-6 with TRBJ2-2; 7 bases line up with TRBD1. CDR1 and CDR2 (germline): MNHNY, SVGAGI (reference sequence). The CDR3 is 15 residues long. Trimming cost V 6 bases and J 5 bases; bases outside gene matches: 9. The CDR3 reads CASSIQGVGTGELFF. CDR3 DNA sequence: TGTGCCAGCAGCATCCAGGGGGTTGGAACCGGGGAGCTGTTTTTT.

This clone was seen a few times. The chain is built from TRBV4-2 and TRBJ1-1; 10 positions match TRBD1. Germline V gene sequence: CDR1 LGHNA, CDR2 YNFKEQ. The CDR3 runs to 14 residues. V shed 4 bases and J 1 base; nucleotides not matched to a gene: 0. The DNA for the CDR3 is TGTGCCAGCAGCCGGGACAGGGGGAACACTGAAGCTTTCTTT. It is translated as CASSRDRGNTEAFF.

This clone turned up a few times. This chain links TRBV5-8 with TRBJ1-2; TRBD1 matches at 7 bases. This CDR3 region has 15 residues. Trimming at V came to 4 bases and at J to 0 bases, leaving 6 bases not matched to a gene. Germline V gene sequence: CDR1 SGHTS, CDR2 YDEGEE. CDR3 DNA: TGTGCCAGCAGCGAGGACAGGTCTACTAACTATGGCTACACCTTC. Translation gives CASSEDRSTNYGYTF.

This chain links TRBV11-2 with TRBJ2-3; the D is unclear. The CDR3 length is 12 residues. Looked up from germline, CDR1 is SGHAT and CDR2 is FQNNGV. Trimming pared 0 bases from V and 6 bases from J, leaving 4 bases between. The CDR3 DNA follows: TGTGCCAGCAGCTTAGATCAGGATACGCAGTATTTT. As protein: CASSLDQDTQYF. Together with reference TRBV11-2 and TRBJ2-3, the CDR3 gives the full variable domain: EAGVAQSPRYKIIEKRQSVAFWCNPISGHATLYWYQQILGQGPKLLIQFQNNGVVDDSQLPKDRFSAERLKGVDSTLKIQPAKLEDSAVYLCASSLDQDTQYFGPGTRLTVL.

V is TRBV4-2 and J is TRBJ2-1, with TRBD2 identical over 7 bases. Trimming cost V 3 bases and J 7 bases; bases outside gene matches: 3. This CDR3 is built from 13 residues. Germline CDR1 and CDR2: LGHNA and YNFKEQ. The CDR3 DNA reads as TGTGCCAGCAGCCATAACGGGGGGAATGAGCAGTTCTTC. Translation gives CASSHNGGNEQFF.

The chain carries TRBV19 and TRBJ1-5; the D is unclear. The germline V gene encodes CDR1 LNHDA and CDR2 SQIVND (reference sequence). The CDR3 runs to 12 residues. V was cut by 10 bases and J by 4 bases, with 11 bases left in between. The chain's CDR3 is CATLTPNQPQHF. CDR3 bases: TGTGCCACCCTGACACCGAATCAGCCCCAGCATTTT.

Only a few counts were recorded for this clone. CDR3 nucleotides: TGCGCCAGCAGCCAAAGGGGTCATTCGAACACCGGGGAGCTGTTTTTT. It is translated as CASSQRGHSNTGELFF. The rearrangement links TRBV4-3 to TRBJ2-2; tentatively, D is TRBD1 (5 bases). Per the germline V gene, CDR1 is LGHNA and CDR2 is YSLEER. V was cut by 2 bases and J by 0 bases, with 10 bases left in between. The CDR3 sequence is 16 residues long.

V is TRBV10-1 and J is TRBJ1-5; D might be TRBD1 (5 bases). The germline V gene has CDR1 WNHNN and CDR2 SYGVQD (reference sequence). The V and J ends lost 3 bases and 3 bases respectively, with 12 bases between them. CDR3 length: 15 residues. As DNA, the CDR3 is TGCGCCAGCAGTGACTTACAGGCCTACAATCAGCCCCAGCATTTT. Translated: CASSDLQAYNQPQHF.

The J gene is TRBJ1-1, the V gene TRBV28, with TRBD1 identical over 9 bases. J was trimmed by 1 base and V by 5 bases; bases with no gene match: 14. Looked up from germline, CDR1 is MDHEN and CDR2 is SYDVKM. The CDR3 is 18 residues long. CDR3 in amino acids: CASSLPGQGRGANTEAFF. The CDR3, as DNA: TGTGCCAGCAGTCTGCCGGGACAGGGTCGTGGTGCGAACACTGAAGCTTTCTTT.

The chain carries TRBV6-6 and TRBJ1-1; D perhaps matches TRBD1 (6 bases). CDR1 and CDR2 (germline): MNHNY, SVGAGI (reference sequence). V was shortened by 4 bases and J by 10 bases, with 13 bases between the two germline ends. This CDR3 region has 12 residues. The CDR3 bases are TGTGCCAGCAGTTCTTTGACAGGCGGAGCTTTCTTT. Its translation: CASSSLTGGAFF.

V usage is TRBV28 and J usage is TRBJ1-2; TRBD1 matches at 10 bases. Trimming cost V 6 bases and J 5 bases; bases outside gene matches: 18. From germline, CDR1 is MDHEN and CDR2 SYDVKM. The CDR3 contains 18 residues. CDR3 DNA sequence: TGTGCCAGCAGCTTCAAGTTTATCAGGGACAGGGGAGAATATGGCTACACCTTC. Encoded protein: CASSFKFIRDRGEYGYTF.

J is TRBJ2-7 and V is TRBV7-8; possibly TRBD2 for D (6 bases). The ends were cut back, 5 bases at V and 3 bases at J, with 11 bases in the middle. Germline loops: CDR1 SGHVS, CDR2 FQNEAQ. The CDR3 covers 13 residues. CDR3 DNA sequence: TGTGCCAGCAGCGCCCGGGACTTCTACGAGCAGTACTTC. Protein product: CASSARDFYEQYF.

The rearrangement uses TRBV5-1 and TRBJ1-1; no reliable D call. CDR3 length: 14 residues. Trimming removed 0 bases from V and 1 base from J, with 7 bases in between. CDR1 is SGHRS, CDR2 YFSETQ, per germline. In nucleotides, the CDR3 is TGCGCCAGCAGCTTGGGGGAGAGGAACACTGAAGCTTTCTTT. Amino acids: CASSLGERNTEAFF.

The genes are TRBV10-1 and TRBJ2-2; 14 positions agree with TRBD2. Per the germline V gene, CDR1 is WNHNN and CDR2 is SYGVQD (reference sequence). V lost 6 bases and J lost 6; bases outside the gene matches: 6. The CDR3 is made up of 16 amino acids. CDR3 protein: CASSPGLAGGPGELFF. In nucleotides, the CDR3 is TGCGCCAGCAGCCCCGGACTAGCGGGGGGACCCGGGGAGCTGTTTTTT.

The chain recombines TRBV6-5 with TRBJ2-3; D remains unclear. Germline V gene sequence: CDR1 MNHEY, CDR2 SVGAGI. Trimming took 4 bases from V and 7 from J, leaving 6 bases between them. The CDR3 spans 11 residues. CDR3 DNA sequence: TGTGCCAGCAGTTTTCAAAATACGCAGTATTTT. This gives the protein CASSFQNTQYF.

The chain couples TRBV4-1 to TRBJ2-7, with D tentatively TRBD2 (6 bases). The germline V gene has CDR1 MGHRA and CDR2 YSYEKL. The CDR3 runs to 13 residues. V gave up 7 bases and J gave up 0 bases, with 10 bases separating them. Written as DNA, the CDR3 is TGCGCCAGCAAAGGAGGGGTCTCCTACGAGCAGTACTTC. It translates to CASKGGVSYEQYF.

V gene TRBV10-1 combines with J gene TRBJ2-1; 12 positions agree with TRBD1. The CDR3 contains 14 residues. After removal of 4 bases from V and 7 bases from J, the junction contained 2 bases not matched to a gene. The V gene's germline CDR1 is WNHNN and CDR2 SYGVQD (reference sequence). CDR3 amino acids: CASSGGQGANEQFF. The CDR3 DNA reads TGCGCCAGCAGTGGGGGACAGGGGGCGAATGAGCAGTTCTTC.

The chain uses TRBV7-6 and TRBJ1-3, with no clear D. CDR1 and CDR2 from the germline V gene are SGHVS and FNYEAQ. The CDR3 extends over 14 amino acids. V lost 8 bases, J lost 2 bases, and 13 bases lay in between. The CDR3 region is CASSPGIAGNTIYF. The CDR3 bases are TGTGCCAGCTCCCCGGGTATCGCTGGAAACACCATATATTTT.